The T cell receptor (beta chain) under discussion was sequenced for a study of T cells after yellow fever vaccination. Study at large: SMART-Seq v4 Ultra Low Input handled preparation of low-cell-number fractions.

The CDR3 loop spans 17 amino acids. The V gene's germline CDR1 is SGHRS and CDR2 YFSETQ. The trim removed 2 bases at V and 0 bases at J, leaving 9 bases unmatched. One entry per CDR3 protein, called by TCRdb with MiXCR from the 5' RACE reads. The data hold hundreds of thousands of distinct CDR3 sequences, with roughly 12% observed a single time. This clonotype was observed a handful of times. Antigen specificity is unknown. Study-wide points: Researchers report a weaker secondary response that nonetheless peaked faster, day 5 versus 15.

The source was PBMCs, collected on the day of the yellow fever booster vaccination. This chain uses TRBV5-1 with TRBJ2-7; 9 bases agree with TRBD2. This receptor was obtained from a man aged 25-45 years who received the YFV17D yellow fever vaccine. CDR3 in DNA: TGCGCCAGCAGCTTAATCTCTAGCGGGACCAGCTCCTACGAGCAGTACTTC. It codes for CASSLISSGTSSYEQYF. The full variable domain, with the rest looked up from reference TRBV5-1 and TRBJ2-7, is KAGVTQTPRYLIKTRGQQVTLSCSPISGHRSVSWYQQTPGQGLQFLFEYFSETQRNKGNFPGRFSGRQFSNSRSEMNVSTLELGDSALYLCASSLISSGTSSYEQYFGPGTRLTVT.